These 19 T cell receptor beta chains were all obtained from the same sample, sequenced in a study of OX40 agonist ivuxolimab in advanced cancers. Assay used: immunoSEQ multiplex PCR; TCRdb lists only in-frame clones, some missing. Here the sample spans around 70,000 clones, around 90% being singletons. The sequenced sample was CD4+ or CD8+ T cells sorted from blood, obtained in a trial of the OX40 agonist ivuxolimab. These receptors all stem from an adult with an advanced solid tumor such as melanoma, head and neck, liver or kidney cancer.

The V gene is TRBV19, the J gene TRBJ2-3; 11 nucleotides match TRBD2. This CDR3 is 15 amino acids long. Germline V gene sequence: CDR1 LNHDA, CDR2 SQIVND (reference sequence). With 7 bases clipped from V and 2 bases from J, the junction kept 5 bases outside the gene matches. In DNA, the CDR3 is TGTGCCAGTACCCTAGCGGGGGGTTTCACAGATACGCAGTATTTT. Translating gives CASTLAGGFTDTQYF.

The chain combines TRBV29-1 with TRBJ2-2; D remains unclear. CDR3 length: 13 amino acids. Germline V gene lookup returns CDR1 SQVTM and CDR2 ANQGSEA. Trimming left V 3 bases short and J 6 bases short, with 11 bases between. The CDR3 here is CSVDSSMPGELFF. CDR3 DNA: TGCAGCGTTGACAGCTCAATGCCCGGGGAGCTGTTTTTT.

The chain joins TRBV15 to TRBJ1-2, with 8 bases lining up with TRBD1. Per germline, CDR1 LNHNV and CDR2 YYDKDF (reference sequence). J gave up 8 bases and V 0 bases, and 11 bases lay outside the gene matches. The CDR3 is made up of 16 amino acids. CDR3 bases: TGTGCCACCAGCAGAGATAGTGGGACAGGCTCTAAAGGCTACACCTTC. It is translated as CATSRDSGTGSKGYTF.

V gene TRBV28 combines with J gene TRBJ2-2; 7 nucleotides align to TRBD1. The germline gives CDR1 MDHEN, CDR2 SYDVKM. The CDR3 covers 15 residues. Unmatched junction bases numbered 6, after V lost 5 bases and J lost 3 bases. The CDR3, as DNA: TGTGCCAGCAGTGAAGGGGGCGTCTACACCGGGGAGCTGTTTTTT. It translates to CASSEGGVYTGELFF.

The chain is built from TRBV2 and TRBJ1-1, with D unclear. Trimming took off 10 bases at V and 4 bases at J, with 7 bases between the two ends. Germline loops: CDR1 SNHLY, CDR2 FYNNEI. The CDR3 covers 10 residues. The CDR3 here is CATMLTEAFF. For the CDR3, the DNA is TGTGCCACAATGCTCACTGAAGCTTTCTTT.

V usage is TRBV28 and J usage is TRBJ2-7; 10 bases are shared with TRBD1. Looked up from germline, CDR1 is MDHEN and CDR2 is SYDVKM. The CDR3 is 13 amino acids. With 8 bases clipped from V and 4 bases from J, the junction kept 5 bases outside the gene matches. CDR3 protein: CASCGTGEYEQYF. The CDR3 region has the DNA TGTGCCAGCTGCGGGACAGGGGAATACGAGCAGTACTTC.

The CDR3 sequence is CASSITGADNGYTF. Here the CDR3 DNA reads TGTGCCAGCAGCATAACCGGGGCAGACAATGGCTACACCTTC. The J gene is TRBJ1-2, the V gene TRBV7-2; possible D gene TRBD1, 5 bases. The CDR3 contains 14 residues. Between the trimmed V and J ends, which lost 5 bases and 6 bases, there was a span of 16 bases. Germline V gives CDR1 SGHTA, CDR2 FQGNSA.

The V call is TRBV7-3, the J call TRBJ2-1; the match to TRBD2 covers 11 bases. The junction had 5 bases not matched to a gene; V was cut back by 3 bases and J by 7 bases. Looked up from germline, CDR1 is SGHTA and CDR2 is FQGTGA. This CDR3 spans 15 amino acids. In DNA form, the CDR3 reads TGTGCCAGCAGCTTGACTAGCGGGGTTTATAATGAGCAGTTCTTC. Its translation is CASSLTSGVYNEQFF.

J is TRBJ2-7 and V is TRBV15; D remains unclear. V lost 0 bases to trimming and J lost 1 base, with 7 bases between them. The CDR3 runs to 14 residues. In germline, CDR1 is LNHNV, CDR2 YYDKDF (reference sequence). CDR3 sequence reads: CATSRDRQSYEQYF. Written as DNA, the CDR3 is TGTGCCACCAGCAGAGATAGGCAGTCCTACGAGCAGTACTTC.

This clone was picked up a small number of times. The rearrangement uses TRBV19 and TRBJ2-1; tentative D call: TRBD1 (5 bases). Deletions cut 4 bases from V and 10 bases from J, with 11 bases between. The germline CDR1 and CDR2 sequences are LNHDA and SQIVND (reference sequence). CDR3 length: 12 residues. The CDR3 DNA sequence: TGTGCCAGTAGTACTGTGGGGCGAGAGCAGTTCTTC. The encoded protein is CASSTVGREQFF.

This CDR3 reads CASSETRRGLEAFF. The CDR3 nucleotides are TGTGCCAGCAGTGAAACTCGGCGGGGCCTTGAAGCTTTCTTT. V usage is TRBV6-1 and J usage is TRBJ1-1; weak D call: TRBD1 (5 bases). Germline V gene sequence: CDR1 MNHNS, CDR2 SASEGT. Trimming removed 2 bases from V and 7 bases from J, with 14 bases in between. The CDR3 runs 14 residues.

This chain uses TRBV7-8 with TRBJ1-5, with D possibly being TRBD1 (5 bases). V was shortened by 2 bases and J by 9 bases, with 14 bases between the two germline ends. The CDR3 loop spans 14 amino acids. Germline CDR1 is SGHVS and CDR2 is FQNEAQ. This CDR3 reads CASSLTSGIRPQHF. The CDR3 region has the DNA TGTGCCAGCAGCTTAACCTCAGGGATTCGGCCCCAGCATTTT.

This chain joins TRBV11-2 and TRBJ1-6, with no clear D. The V end was cut by 1 base, the J end by 5 bases, with 12 bases between. The CDR3 runs to 16 residues. Germline CDR1 and CDR2: SGHAT and FQNNGV. This chain's CDR3 is CASSLVRDLDNSPLHF. CDR3 nucleotide sequence: TGTGCCAGCAGCTTAGTTCGAGACTTGGATAATTCACCCCTCCACTTT.

V is TRBV4-1 and J is TRBJ1-5, with 7 bases fitting TRBD1. V dropped 4 bases and J dropped 6; count of bases not matched to a gene: 12. The length of the CDR3 is 16 residues. The germline CDR1 and CDR2 sequences are MGHRA and YSYEKL. In DNA form, the CDR3 reads TGCGCCAGCAGCCCAATGGGACAGACAGAAGGTCAGCCCCAGCATTTT. Translation: CASSPMGQTEGQPQHF.

This clone appeared a single time. The rearrangement links TRBV28 to TRBJ1-5; D is unresolved. Germline CDR1 and CDR2: MDHEN and SYDVKM. The CDR3 length is 14 residues. The germline V and J ends were trimmed by 5 bases and 8 bases, with 16 bases remaining between them. The CDR3: CASSPPRAHKPQHF. The CDR3 DNA follows: TGTGCCAGCAGTCCCCCACGGGCTCATAAGCCCCAGCATTTT.

The rearrangement links TRBV5-5 to TRBJ2-3; 9 bases are shared with TRBD1. The CDR3 is 19 residues long. CDR1 and CDR2 (germline): SGHKS, YYEKEE (reference sequence). V lost 1 base to trimming and J lost 2 bases; unmatched junction nucleotides: 14. The CDR3 DNA follows: TGTGCCAGCAGCTTGAGACGGGACAGGGCAAGACGAGACACAGATACGCAGTATTTT. Protein sequence: CASSLRRDRARRDTDTQYF.

The chain uses TRBV2 and TRBJ2-7, with D possibly matching TRBD1 (5 bases). V lost 4 bases and J 7 bases, leaving 14 bases between the germline ends. The germline gives CDR1 SNHLY, CDR2 FYNNEI. The CDR3 is made up of 13 amino acids. CDR3 sequence: CASSVGRAEEQYF. The CDR3, as DNA: TGTGCCAGCAGTGTAGGCAGGGCGGAAGAGCAGTACTTC.

This rearrangement joins TRBV5-1 to TRBJ1-4; TRBD1 might be the D (5 bases). Germline-derived CDR1 and CDR2 are SGHRS and YFSETQ. The length of the CDR3 is 13 residues. The CDR3 here is CAPKGQLNEKLFF. The CDR3 nucleotides read TGCGCGCCGAAGGGGCAGTTAAATGAAAAACTGTTTTTT.

The genes are TRBV29-1 and TRBJ2-2; 8 bases align to TRBD1. Germline V gene data show CDR1 as SQVTM and CDR2 as ANQGSEA. This CDR3 has 15 residues. With V trimmed by 6 bases and J by 7 bases, 13 bases remained unmatched. The CDR3 protein is CSVAYIRGRNGELFF. The CDR3 region has the DNA TGCAGCGTAGCCTACATCAGGGGGCGGAACGGGGAGCTGTTTTTT.